The 27 T cell receptor beta chains listed next were all sequenced from one sample in a study of shared clonotypes between healthy human individuals. The table came from immunoSEQ multiplex PCR; TCRdb's copy has only in-frame clones and leaves some out. This sample carries about 2.3 million clones, about 90% of them seen once, and the ten largest clones take 0.37%. Sequencing was carried out using naive CD4+ T cells from PBMCs. Documented subset: CD45RA+ positively selected. The receptors derive from a man aged 18-30 years in good health. Some clones in this sample may be carry-over from other donors' samples.

The chain uses TRBV4-1 and TRBJ1-1; 8 bases are a match to TRBD1. Germline V gene sequence: CDR1 MGHRA, CDR2 YSYEKL. The V segment lost 5 bases and the J segment 2 bases; nucleotides outside the gene matches: 19. The CDR3 covers 19 residues. The CDR3 protein is CASSNGRGGLRGPNTEAFF. Here the CDR3 DNA reads TGCGCCAGCAGCAATGGGCGGGGCGGTCTCAGGGGGCCAAACACTGAAGCTTTCTTT.

The chain couples TRBV7-3 to TRBJ1-1; D perhaps matches TRBD1 (6 bases). This CDR3 has 15 amino acids. V lost 4 bases to trimming and J lost 0 bases, with 12 bases between them. The germline V gene encodes CDR1 SGHTA and CDR2 FQGTGA. CDR3 sequence reads: CASSSYRVMNTEAFF. CDR3 DNA: TGTGCCAGCAGCTCTTACAGGGTTATGAACACTGAAGCTTTCTTT.

This sequence joins TRBV4-2 and TRBJ2-5; D remains ambiguous. The DNA end is a closer match to TRBJ2-7, so the J assignment may be wrong. This CDR3 is 16 amino acids long. Germline V gene sequence: CDR1 LGHNA, CDR2 YNFKEQ. The CDR3 DNA sequence: TGTGCCAGCAGCCATGGCGCGGCGGTGAGCTCCTACGAGCAGTACTTC. Residues: CASSHGAAVSSYEQYF.

This clone has just one count. This chain links TRBV29-1 with TRBJ1-1, with D possibly being TRBD1 (6 bases). Trimming removed 8 bases at V and 3 bases at J, with 16 bases between. The CDR3 is made up of 13 amino acids. CDR1 is SQVTM, CDR2 ANQGSEA, per germline. The DNA of the CDR3 is TGCAGCCTCCGAGACAGGACGGACACTGAAGCTTTCTTT. It codes for CSLRDRTDTEAFF.

The genes are TRBV29-1 and TRBJ2-5; D is undetermined. CDR3 length: 11 amino acids. In germline, CDR1 is SQVTM, CDR2 ANQGSEA. V lost 8 bases, J lost 5 bases, and 12 bases lay in between. The CDR3 protein is CSPRVRETQYF. As DNA, the CDR3 is TGCAGCCCTAGGGTCAGGGAGACCCAGTACTTC.

This chain links TRBV28 with TRBJ2-7; D assignment may be TRBD1 or TRBD2 (5 bases each). Germline V gene lookup returns CDR1 MDHEN and CDR2 SYDVKM. Trimming took 10 bases from V and 9 from J, leaving 28 bases between them. There are 15 residues in the CDR3. This CDR3 is CATSNSWGREFRQYF. The CDR3 DNA sequence: TGTGCCACCTCGAACTCCTGGGGCAGGGAGTTTCGGCAGTACTTC.

The V and J genes are TRBV19 and TRBJ1-5; tentatively, D is TRBD1 (6 bases). Germline CDR1 is LNHDA and CDR2 is SQIVND (reference sequence). The CDR3 extends over 16 amino acids. V lost 5 bases, J lost 3 bases, and 17 bases lay in between. Here the CDR3 DNA reads TGTGCCAGTAGTCCTTCACCGGACAGAGACAATCAGCCCCAGCATTTT. Translated: CASSPSPDRDNQPQHF.

V usage is TRBV5-1 and J usage is TRBJ2-1; 7 positions agree with TRBD2. There are 14 residues in the CDR3. Trimming removed 0 bases from V and 8 bases from J; junction bases left unmatched: 5. Germline loops: CDR1 SGHRS, CDR2 YFSETQ. CDR3 sequence: CASSLGLAHDEQFF. The DNA for the CDR3 is TGCGCCAGCAGCTTGGGACTAGCCCATGATGAGCAGTTCTTC.

The V gene is TRBV7-7, the J gene TRBJ2-1; D possibly corresponds to TRBD1 (6 bases). Germline CDR1 and CDR2: SSHAT and FNYEAQ (reference sequence). V gave up 6 bases and J gave up 11 bases, with 20 bases separating them. The CDR3 runs 14 residues. The CDR3 loop is CASSRTEQGSKQFF. Here the CDR3 DNA reads TGTGCCAGCAGTCGTACCGAACAGGGAAGTAAGCAGTTCTTC.

The chain is built from TRBV6-5 and TRBJ2-7; 8 bases are a match to TRBD1. Germline V gene data show CDR1 as MNHEY and CDR2 as SVGAGI. This CDR3 spans 15 amino acids. With V trimmed by 8 bases and J by 3 bases, 12 bases remained unmatched. CDR3 residues: CASGLWTGTDYEQYF. The CDR3 region has the DNA TGTGCCAGCGGGCTATGGACAGGGACCGACTACGAGCAGTACTTC.

The chain combines TRBV30 with TRBJ1-3, with 7 bases lining up with TRBD1. V lost 5 bases and J lost 0; bases outside the gene matches: 10. This CDR3 has 16 residues. Per germline, CDR1 GTSNPN and CDR2 SVGIG (reference sequence). Here the CDR3 reads CAWGMGTVSSGNTIYF. The CDR3 DNA is TGTGCCTGGGGGATGGGGACAGTCTCCTCTGGAAACACCATATATTTT.

This rearrangement joins TRBV4-3 to TRBJ2-7; possible D gene TRBD2, 7 bases. The CDR3 extends over 14 amino acids. Germline values: CDR1 LGHNA, CDR2 YSLEER. The V end lost 1 base, the J end lost 6 bases, and 13 bases lay between the germline ends. The CDR3 region is CASSQAGGGVEQYF. DNA of the CDR3: TGCGCCAGCAGCCAAGCGGGGGGCGGGGTCGAGCAGTACTTC.

The chain links TRBV7-9 to TRBJ2-3; no clear D gene. Trimming left V 3 bases short and J 0 bases short, with 4 bases between. The CDR3 has 13 amino acids. Germline V CDR1 and CDR2: SEHNR, FQNEAQ (reference sequence). The CDR3 coding sequence is TGTGCCAGCAGCTTTCAGAGCACAGATACGCAGTATTTT. Residues: CASSFQSTDTQYF.

CDR3 in amino acids: CASSLSRDTQYF. As DNA, the CDR3 is TGTGCCAGCAGCTTGAGTCGCGATACGCAGTATTTT. The chain combines TRBV7-9 with TRBJ2-3; D not certain. Germline V gene sequence: CDR1 SEHNR, CDR2 FQNEAQ (reference sequence). The V end was cut by 3 bases, the J end by 6 bases, with 7 bases between. CDR3 length: 12 residues.

The chain links TRBV11-2 to TRBJ2-7; TRBD2 agrees at 13 bases. This CDR3 has 15 amino acids. From germline, CDR1 is SGHAT and CDR2 FQNNGV. V shed 2 bases and J 4 bases; nucleotides not matched to a gene: 2. CDR3 bases: TGTGCCAGCAGCTTATGGACTAGCGGGAGTTACGAGCAGTACTTC. It translates to CASSLWTSGSYEQYF.

About this clone itself: The sample holds other DNA sequences that translate to the same CDR3. This chain joins TRBV5-1 and TRBJ1-1; TRBD1 is a possible D gene (6 bases). This CDR3 comprises 14 residues. Trimming took off 2 bases at V and 3 bases at J, with 11 bases between the two ends. CDR1 is SGHRS, CDR2 YFSETQ, per germline. CDR3 nucleotides: TGCGCCAGCAGCTTACTATCAGGGGACACTGAAGCTTTCTTT. Encoded protein: CASSLLSGDTEAFF.

J is TRBJ1-2 and V is TRBV7-2; no reliable D call. CDR3 length: 12 residues. V was pared by 5 bases and J by 7 bases, with 11 bases between. CDR1 SGHTA and CDR2 FQGNSA come from the germline V gene. CDR3 sequence: CASSPKRAGYTF. The CDR3 DNA reads TGTGCCAGCAGCCCAAAAAGGGCTGGCTACACCTTC.

In regard to this clone: Other DNA sequences of this sample code for an identical CDR3. The V and J genes are TRBV5-1 and TRBJ2-7; the D is unclear. V was clipped by 4 bases and J by 2 bases, with 7 bases between them. CDR3 size: 12 residues. Per the germline V gene, CDR1 is SGHRS and CDR2 is YFSETQ. This chain's CDR3 is CASSTGAYEQYF. The CDR3, as DNA: TGCGCCAGCAGCACCGGTGCCTACGAGCAGTACTTC.

Only one count was recorded for this clone. The chain employs TRBV7-2 and TRBJ1-2; D not resolved. The CDR3 length is 13 residues. Germline V gene lookup returns CDR1 SGHTA and CDR2 FQGNSA. V was clipped by 2 bases and J by 8 bases, with 12 bases between them. CDR3 DNA sequence: TGTGCCAGCAGCTTAAGGGTCTCCGGAGGCTACACCTTC. Its protein is CASSLRVSGGYTF.

This chain joins TRBV19 and TRBJ1-5; D is possibly TRBD1 (6 bases). This CDR3 region has 15 residues. Trimming shortened V by 5 bases and J by 5 bases, and 16 bases separated the two germline ends. Per the germline V gene, CDR1 is LNHDA and CDR2 is SQIVND (reference sequence). Here the CDR3 DNA reads TGTGCCAGTAGTGGAGGGGGACAACGACATCAGCCCCAGCATTTT. Amino acid sequence: CASSGGGQRHQPQHF.

This clone was found once. This sequence joins TRBV6-5 and TRBJ2-1; tentatively, D is TRBD2 (5 bases). Germline CDR1 MNHEY, CDR2 SVGAGI. V was cut by 5 bases and J by 15 bases, with 20 bases left in between. CDR3 length: 13 amino acids. Here the CDR3 DNA reads TGTGCCAGCAGTCCACCTCATTTAAGCGGTCTGTTCTTC. It encodes CASSPPHLSGLFF.

The chain has TRBV6-1 and TRBJ2-1; 10 nucleotides align to TRBD1. CDR3 length equals 20 residues. Trimming cost V 4 bases and J 7 bases; bases outside gene matches: 22. Germline V gene lookup returns CDR1 MNHNS and CDR2 SASEGT. The CDR3 DNA is TGTGCCAGCAGTGTTCGGGGACAGGGGACGGCGGGAGGCCCGGAGAATGAGCAGTTCTTC. Translating it yields CASSVRGQGTAGGPENEQFF.

The chain is built from TRBV29-1 and TRBJ2-5; D gene unclear. The germline gives CDR1 SQVTM, CDR2 ANQGSEA. The CDR3 has 12 residues. The ends were cut back, 4 bases at V and 0 bases at J, with 6 bases in the middle. CDR3 coding DNA: TGCAGCGTTGCGCATAACCAAGAGACCCAGTACTTC. It specifies CSVAHNQETQYF.

About this clone: Other DNA sequences in the sample encode the same CDR3. The chain employs TRBV5-1 and TRBJ1-1; D is undetermined. V lost 3 bases and J lost 2, with 8 bases in between. CDR3 length: 13 amino acids. Germline CDR1 reads SGHRS; CDR2 reads YFSETQ. The CDR3 nucleotides read TGCGCCAGCAGCTCCCAGAGTAACACTGAAGCTTTCTTT. This codes for CASSSQSNTEAFF.

Note on this clone: In the same sample, other DNA sequences code for this CDR3. The J gene is TRBJ2-7, the V gene TRBV7-2, with D possibly being TRBD1 (5 bases). V gave up 3 bases and J gave up 3 bases, with 12 bases separating them. The germline gives CDR1 SGHTA, CDR2 FQGNSA. This CDR3 has 14 amino acids. The CDR3, as DNA: TGTGCCAGCAGCTTTGGAACAGGCATCTACGAGCAGTACTTC. Translating gives CASSFGTGIYEQYF. The whole variable domain, filled in from reference TRBV7-2 and TRBJ2-7, reads GAGVSQSPSNKVTEKGKDVELRCDPISGHTALYWYRQSLGQGLEFLIYFQGNSAPDKSGLPSDRFSAERTGGSVSTLTIQRTQQEDSAVYLCASSFGTGIYEQYFGPGTRLTVT.

The chain has TRBV19 and TRBJ2-4, with D possibly TRBD2 on 5 matching bases. The CDR3 loop spans 13 amino acids. Per germline, CDR1 LNHDA and CDR2 SQIVND (reference sequence). V lost 4 bases and J lost 7, with 11 bases in between. DNA for the CDR3: TGTGCCAGTAGTACCTCTCCGGGGAACATTCAGTACTTC. It yields the protein CASSTSPGNIQYF.

The genes are TRBV27 and TRBJ2-5; tentative D call: TRBD1 (5 bases). V was clipped by 8 bases and J by 6 bases, with 16 bases between them. Germline-derived CDR1 and CDR2 are MNHEY and SMNVEV (reference sequence). This CDR3 has 13 residues. The CDR3 DNA reads as TGTGCCAGCGGGGCGGCAGTAGTAAAGACCCAGTACTTC. Translated, it gives CASGAAVVKTQYF.